What follows are 7 T cell receptor beta chains derived from one specimen sequenced in a study of shared clonotypes between healthy human individuals. Using immunoSEQ multiplex PCR, the repertoire was profiled, and TCRdb retains in-frame clones only, with some absent. The table shows millions of clones, with roughly 95% occurring only once. Sequenced: naive CD4+ T cells sorted from blood. Described subset: CD45RA+ positively selected. These receptors all come from a man aged 18 to 29 in good health.

The chain carries TRBV9 and TRBJ1-6; 9 positions match TRBD1. Germline CDR1 reads SGDLS; CDR2 reads YYNGEE. This CDR3 region has 15 residues. Germline trimming cut 2 bases from V and 9 bases from J; bases unmatched to any gene: 6. Written as DNA, the CDR3 is TGTGCCAGCAGCGTTACCGGGACAGGGAGTTCACCCCTCCACTTT. Its protein product is CASSVTGTGSSPLHF.

Worth noting for this clone: Other DNA sequences in this sample translate to the same CDR3. The rearrangement joins TRBV4-3 to TRBJ1-6; D unclear. The V gene lost 0 bases and the J gene lost 9 bases, with 6 bases spanning the gap. This CDR3 spans 13 amino acids. The V gene's germline CDR1 is LGHNA and CDR2 YSLEER. The CDR3 loop is CASSQEIGSPLHF. The DNA of the CDR3 is TGCGCCAGCAGCCAAGAGATCGGTTCACCCCTCCACTTT.

The chain couples TRBV5-1 to TRBJ1-3; D is undetermined. The V end lost 1 base, the J end lost 4 bases, and 18 bases lay between the germline ends. From germline, CDR1 is SGHRS and CDR2 YFSETQ. The CDR3 is 17 residues long. The CDR3 reads CASSLWVSEFGGNTIYF. The CDR3 coding sequence is TGCGCCAGCAGCTTGTGGGTCAGCGAGTTTGGAGGAAACACCATATATTTT.

The chain uses TRBV19 and TRBJ2-7, with no clear D. With 3 bases removed from V and 1 base from J, the gap between germline ends came to 10 bases. The CDR3 runs 14 residues. Germline-derived CDR1 and CDR2 are LNHDA and SQIVND (reference sequence). The CDR3 coding sequence is TGTGCCAGTAGTATCCAGCGTAATTCCTACGAGCAGTACTTC. Its translation is CASSIQRNSYEQYF.

This chain links TRBV5-8 with TRBJ2-2; D gene ambiguous. The CDR3 sequence is 15 residues long. Germline assignment: CDR1 SGHTS and CDR2 YDEGEE. Deletions cut 1 base from V and 7 bases from J, with 14 bases between. DNA for the CDR3: TGTGCCAGCAGCTTGTCAGGATTTAAAGGCGGGGAGCTGTTTTTT. It yields the protein CASSLSGFKGGELFF.

Note on this clone: The sample carries other DNA sequences with the same CDR3. V is TRBV9 and J is TRBJ2-7, with 12 bases aligning to TRBD1. The CDR3 loop spans 15 amino acids. The germline gives CDR1 SGDLS, CDR2 YYNGEE. V gave up 3 bases and J gave up 3 bases; unmatched junction bases: 4. The CDR3 sequence is CASSAGTGGGYEQYF. The CDR3 DNA reads TGTGCCAGCAGCGCAGGGACAGGGGGCGGCTACGAGCAGTACTTC.

The V gene is TRBV9, the J gene TRBJ2-7; no definite D call. Germline-derived CDR1 and CDR2 are SGDLS and YYNGEE. Trimming left V 4 bases short and J 7 bases short, with 15 bases between. The CDR3 runs 13 residues. CDR3 bases: TGTGCCAGCAGCCATCTTGTGGGTTATGAGCAGTACTTC. It translates to CASSHLVGYEQYF.